This TCR beta chain is drawn from a study of radiotherapy plus CTLA-4 blockade in lung cancer. Study summary: Among patients, approximately 19% showed objective responses, and approximately 31% had disease control. Points from the study as a whole: Researchers report tumor-derived TCR clones expanding in blood after radiotherapy plus ipilimumab. Increased serum interferon-beta after radiation also reportedly predicted response strongly.

About this clone: The target antigen is unknown.

J lost 7 bases, V lost 2 bases, and 8 bases had no gene match. Germline V gene data show CDR1 as KGHSH and CDR2 as LQKENI. The CDR3 extends over 14 amino acids. Patients in the study, people with chemo-refractory metastatic non-small-cell lung cancer, received focal radiation plus ipilimumab CTLA-4 blockade. Sequenced by immunoSEQ multiplex PCR; TCRdb stores in-frame clones only, minus some. The sample comprises roughly 92,000 clones, approximately 86% of which are singletons, and approximately 2% rests with the top ten. The clonotype was recovered from a human donor with non-small cell lung cancer who had a partial response to radiotherapy plus ipilimumab. This chain links TRBV18 with TRBJ2-7, with TRBD2 matching over 7 bases. This sample comprised peripheral blood, obtained from a patient treated with radiotherapy plus ipilimumab. The CDR3 sequence: CASSPGGGTREQYV. CDR3 coding DNA: TGTGCCAGCTCACCAGGGGGGGGGACCCGAGAGCAGTACGTC.